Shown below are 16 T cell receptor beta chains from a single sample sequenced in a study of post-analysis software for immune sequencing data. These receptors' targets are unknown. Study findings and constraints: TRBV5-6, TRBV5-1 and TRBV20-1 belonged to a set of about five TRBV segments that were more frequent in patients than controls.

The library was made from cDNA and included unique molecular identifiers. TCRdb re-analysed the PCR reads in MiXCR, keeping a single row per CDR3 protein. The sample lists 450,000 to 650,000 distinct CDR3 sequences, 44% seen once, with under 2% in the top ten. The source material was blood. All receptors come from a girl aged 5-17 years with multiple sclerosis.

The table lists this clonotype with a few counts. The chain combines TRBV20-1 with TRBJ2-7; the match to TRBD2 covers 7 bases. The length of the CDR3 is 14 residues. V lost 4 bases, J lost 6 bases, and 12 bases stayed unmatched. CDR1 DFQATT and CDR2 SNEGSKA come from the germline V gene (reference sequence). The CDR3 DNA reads TGCAGTGCTAATGAGGGACTACTGGCTCCCGAGCAGTACTTC. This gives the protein CSANEGLLAPEQYF.

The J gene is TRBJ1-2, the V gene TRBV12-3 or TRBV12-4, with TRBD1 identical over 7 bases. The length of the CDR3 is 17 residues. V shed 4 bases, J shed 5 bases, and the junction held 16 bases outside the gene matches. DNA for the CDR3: TGTGCCAGCAGTTCCTCATATCCGGGACAGAGCCTTTATGGCTACACCTTC. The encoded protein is CASSSSYPGQSLYGYTF.

The CDR3 sequence is CASSQEQGIYEQYF. CDR3 nucleotide sequence: TGTGCCAGCAGCCAAGAGCAGGGAATCTACGAGCAGTACTTC. The chain recombines TRBV3-1 with TRBJ2-7; D might be TRBD1 (5 bases). The CDR3 covers 14 residues. Germline V gene sequence: CDR1 LGHDT, CDR2 YNNKEL (reference sequence). Trimming took off 0 bases at V and 3 bases at J, with 9 bases between the two ends.

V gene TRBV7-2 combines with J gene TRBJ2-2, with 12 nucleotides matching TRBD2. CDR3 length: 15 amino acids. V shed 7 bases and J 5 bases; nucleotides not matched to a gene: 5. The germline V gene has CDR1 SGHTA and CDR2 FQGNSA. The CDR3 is CASTRTSGATGELFF. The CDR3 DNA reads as TGTGCCAGCACCAGGACTAGCGGGGCTACCGGGGAGCTGTTTTTT.

CDR3 nucleotide sequence: TGTGCCAGCAGCTTGATTCGGGGGGCCCCAGACTACGAGCAGTACTTC. As protein: CASSLIRGAPDYEQYF. The rearrangement uses TRBV7-8 and TRBJ2-5; D is perhaps TRBD2 (7 bases). The DNA end is more similar to TRBJ2-7, so the J call may be wrong. The CDR3 is 16 residues long. The germline gives CDR1 SGHVS, CDR2 FQNEAQ.

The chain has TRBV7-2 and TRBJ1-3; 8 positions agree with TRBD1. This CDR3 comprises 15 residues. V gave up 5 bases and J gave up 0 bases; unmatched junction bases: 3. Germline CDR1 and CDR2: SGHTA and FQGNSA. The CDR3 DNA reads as TGTGCCAGCAGCAACGACAGGGGCTCTGGAAACACCATATATTTT. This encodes CASSNDRGSGNTIYF. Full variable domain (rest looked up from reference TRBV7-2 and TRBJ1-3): GAGVSQSPSNKVTEKGKDVELRCDPISGHTALYWYRQSLGQGLEFLIYFQGNSAPDKSGLPSDRFSAERTGGSVSTLTIQRTQQEDSAVYLCASSNDRGSGNTIYFGEGSWLTVV.

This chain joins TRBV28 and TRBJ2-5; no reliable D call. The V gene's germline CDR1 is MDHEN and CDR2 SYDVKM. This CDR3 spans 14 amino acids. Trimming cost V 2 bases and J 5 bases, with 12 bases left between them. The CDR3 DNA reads TGTGCCAGCAGTTTAGCCACTCAAGGGGAGACCCAGTACTTC. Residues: CASSLATQGETQYF.

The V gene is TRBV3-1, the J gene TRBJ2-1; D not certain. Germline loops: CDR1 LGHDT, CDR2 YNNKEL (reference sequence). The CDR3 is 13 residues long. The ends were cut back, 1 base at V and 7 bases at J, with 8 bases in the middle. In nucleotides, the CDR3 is TGTGCCAGCAGCCAAGGGCCCCTTAATGAGCAGTTCTTC. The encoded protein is CASSQGPLNEQFF.

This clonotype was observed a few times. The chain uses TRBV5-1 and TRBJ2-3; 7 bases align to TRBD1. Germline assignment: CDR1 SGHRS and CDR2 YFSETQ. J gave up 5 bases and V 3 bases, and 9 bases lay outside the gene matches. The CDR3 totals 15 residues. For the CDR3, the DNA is TGCGCCAGCAGCTCTGGAGAGGGGGCACAAGATACGCAGTATTTT. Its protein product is CASSSGEGAQDTQYF.

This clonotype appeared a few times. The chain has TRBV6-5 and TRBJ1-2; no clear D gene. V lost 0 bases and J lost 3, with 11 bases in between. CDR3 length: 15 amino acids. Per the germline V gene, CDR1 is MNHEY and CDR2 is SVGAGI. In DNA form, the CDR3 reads TGTGCCAGCAGTTACTCAACACAGCTGCACTATGGCTACACCTTC. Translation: CASSYSTQLHYGYTF.

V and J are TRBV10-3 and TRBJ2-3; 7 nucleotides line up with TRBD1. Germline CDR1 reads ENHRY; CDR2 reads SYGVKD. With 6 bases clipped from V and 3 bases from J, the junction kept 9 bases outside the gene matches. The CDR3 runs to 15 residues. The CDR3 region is CAIRGAGTVTDTQYF. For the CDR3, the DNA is TGTGCCATCAGAGGAGCCGGGACAGTTACAGATACGCAGTATTTT.

CDR3 region: CASSVAAGNNYGYTF. DNA of the CDR3: TGTGCCAGCAGCGTAGCTGCAGGGAATAACTATGGCTACACCTTC. The genes are TRBV9 and TRBJ1-2, with D perhaps TRBD1 (5 bases). Germline V CDR1 and CDR2: SGDLS, YYNGEE. The CDR3 has 15 amino acids. The V end lost 0 bases, the J end lost 1 base, and 10 bases lay between the germline ends.

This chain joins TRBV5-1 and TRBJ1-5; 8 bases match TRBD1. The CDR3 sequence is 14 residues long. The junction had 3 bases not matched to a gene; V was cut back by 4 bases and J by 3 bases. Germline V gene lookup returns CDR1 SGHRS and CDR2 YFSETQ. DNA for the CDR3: TGCGCCAGCAGCCCGGACAGGGACAATCAGCCCCAGCATTTT. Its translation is CASSPDRDNQPQHF.

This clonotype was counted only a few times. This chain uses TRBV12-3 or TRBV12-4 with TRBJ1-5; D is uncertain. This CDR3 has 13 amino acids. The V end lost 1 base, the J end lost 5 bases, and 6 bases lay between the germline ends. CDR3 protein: CASSLERHQPQHF. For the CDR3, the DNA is TGTGCCAGCAGTTTAGAGCGCCATCAGCCCCAGCATTTT.

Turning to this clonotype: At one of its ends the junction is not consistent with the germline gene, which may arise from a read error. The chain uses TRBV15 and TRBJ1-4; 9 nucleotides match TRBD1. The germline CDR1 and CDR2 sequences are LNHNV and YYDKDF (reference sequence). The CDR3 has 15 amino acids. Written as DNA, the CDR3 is TGCGCCACCAGCGCCTTGGACAGGGGTAATGAAAAACTGTTTTTT. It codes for CATSALDRGNEKLFF.

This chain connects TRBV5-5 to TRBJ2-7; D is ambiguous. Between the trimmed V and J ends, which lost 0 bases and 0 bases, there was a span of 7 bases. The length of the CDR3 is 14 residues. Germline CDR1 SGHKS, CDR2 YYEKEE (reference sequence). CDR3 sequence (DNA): TGTGCCAGCAGCTTGGACGGCTACTCCTACGAGCAGTACTTC. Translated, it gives CASSLDGYSYEQYF.